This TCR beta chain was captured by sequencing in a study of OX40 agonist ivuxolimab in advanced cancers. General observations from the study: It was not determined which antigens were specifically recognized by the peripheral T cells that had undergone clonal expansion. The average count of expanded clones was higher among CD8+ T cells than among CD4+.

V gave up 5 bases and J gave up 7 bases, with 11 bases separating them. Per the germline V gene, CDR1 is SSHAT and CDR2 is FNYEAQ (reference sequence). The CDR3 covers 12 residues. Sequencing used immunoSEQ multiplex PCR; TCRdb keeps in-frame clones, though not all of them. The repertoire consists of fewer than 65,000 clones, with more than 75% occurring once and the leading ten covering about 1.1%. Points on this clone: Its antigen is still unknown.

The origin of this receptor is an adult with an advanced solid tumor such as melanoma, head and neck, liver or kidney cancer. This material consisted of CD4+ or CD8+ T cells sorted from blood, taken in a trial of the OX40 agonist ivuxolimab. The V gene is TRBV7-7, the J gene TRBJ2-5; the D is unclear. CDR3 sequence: CASSSPLGTQYF. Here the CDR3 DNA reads TGTGCCAGCAGCAGTCCATTGGGGACCCAGTACTTC. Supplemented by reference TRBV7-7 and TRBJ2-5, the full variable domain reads GAGVSQSPRYKVTKRGQDVTLRCDPISSHATLYWYQQALGQGPEFLTYFNYEAQPDKSGLPSDRFSAERPEGSISTLTIQRTEQRDSAMYRCASSSPLGTQYFGPGTRLLVL.